The 13 T cell receptor beta chains in this list originate from one sample, sequenced in a study of blood T cells in healthy people across ages (dated by TCRdb to about 2015). The library relied on 5' RACE. Data came from an Illumina HiSeq 2500. A second PCR of roughly 7 to 11 cycles was performed with a sample-barcoded 5' primer and a J-beta primer mix. TCRdb ran its own pipeline on the public reads, namely fastp trimming at Q25 and MiXCR clone calling, and kept in-frame beta chains. Each CDR3 protein appears once, grouped with its most common genes and DNA. The sample contains some 880,000 distinct CDR3 sequences, roughly 40% of them found a single time. The leading ten clones occupy over 10% of the sample. The sample comprised blood. Receptor source: a man between 18 and 29 years old in good health.

This clonotype was seen a handful of times. The gene calls are TRBV12-3 or TRBV12-4 and TRBJ2-7; TRBD2 matches at 7 bases. After removal of 5 bases from V and 8 bases from J, the junction contained 6 bases not matched to a gene. CDR3 size: 12 residues. The CDR3 region has the DNA TGTGCCAGCAGTCCCCGGGACTATCAGCAGTACTTC. Translation gives CASSPRDYQQYF.

This clonotype has a handful of counts. V is TRBV12-5 and J is TRBJ2-7, with D perhaps TRBD2 (5 bases). CDR1 and CDR2 from the germline V gene are LGHNT and FRNRAP. The CDR3 extends over 11 amino acids. Trimming left V 6 bases short and J 7 bases short, with 10 bases between. CDR3 residues: CASGRGNEQYF. The CDR3, as DNA: TGTGCTAGTGGACGAGGGAATGAGCAGTACTTC.

In its sample, this clonotype was seen a few times. The chain combines TRBV5-1 with TRBJ1-2, with D perhaps TRBD1 (5 bases). The V end was cut by 2 bases, the J end by 0 bases, with 11 bases between. This CDR3 comprises 15 residues. CDR1 and CDR2 from the germline V gene are SGHRS and YFSETQ. CDR3 amino acids: CASSFRGTTNYGYTF. The CDR3 bases are TGCGCCAGCAGCTTCCGGGGGACTACTAACTATGGCTACACCTTC.

The CDR3, as DNA: TGTGCCAGCAGCAAAGGCGGTTGGCTATTTACGAGCAATCAGCCCCAGCATTTT. This codes for CASSKGGWLFTSNQPQHF. This sequence joins TRBV21-1 and TRBJ1-5. TRBV21-1 is assigned pseudogene status. This CDR3 spans 18 amino acids.

This clonotype was seen more than once but under ten times. The chain is built from TRBV6-2 or TRBV6-3 and TRBJ1-6, with 10 bases that match TRBD1. The CDR3 loop spans 15 amino acids. Germline V gene sequence: CDR1 MNHEY, CDR2 SVGEGT. The V and J ends lost 2 bases and 7 bases, in that order; junction bases with no gene match: 2. The CDR3 DNA reads as TGTGCCAGCAGTTACCAGGACAGGGGGAATTCACCCCTCCACTTT. The encoded protein is CASSYQDRGNSPLHF.

This clonotype was recorded at least ten times. The rearrangement uses TRBV20-1 and TRBJ2-1; D is unresolved. Germline-derived CDR1 and CDR2 are DFQATT and SNEGSKA (reference sequence). There are 9 residues in the CDR3. V was shortened by 3 bases and J by 6 bases, with 0 bases between the two germline ends. This chain's CDR3 is CSASNEQFF. The CDR3, as DNA: TGCAGTGCTAGCAATGAGCAGTTCTTC.

The V call is TRBV20-1, the J call TRBJ1-5; 11 bases map to TRBD1. Germline assignment: CDR1 DFQATT and CDR2 SNEGSKA (reference sequence). The junction had 7 bases not matched to a gene; V was cut back by 5 bases and J by 7 bases. The CDR3 loop spans 14 amino acids. The DNA of the CDR3 is TGCAGTGCTGGCCACGGACAGGGGGCACAGCCCCAGCATTTT. Its translation is CSAGHGQGAQPQHF.

V usage is TRBV7-6 and J usage is TRBJ2-1; D assignment may be TRBD1 or TRBD2 (5 bases each). Trimming removed 2 bases from V and 5 bases from J, with 10 bases in between. CDR1 and CDR2 from the germline V gene are SGHVS and FNYEAQ. The CDR3 consists of 14 residues. CDR3: CASSLWDPDNEQFF. CDR3 DNA: TGTGCCAGCAGCTTATGGGACCCAGACAATGAGCAGTTCTTC.

This chain uses TRBV9 with TRBJ2-1; the D is unclear. The CDR3 loop spans 13 amino acids. CDR1 SGDLS and CDR2 YYNGEE come from the germline V gene. The ends were cut back, 3 bases at V and 7 bases at J, with 11 bases in the middle. The CDR3 reads CASSGGPANEQFF. As DNA, the CDR3 is TGTGCCAGCAGCGGAGGCCCCGCAAATGAGCAGTTCTTC.

The chain carries TRBV7-6 and TRBJ2-1, with D unresolved. Germline loops: CDR1 SGHVS, CDR2 FNYEAQ. The CDR3 spans 15 residues. V lost 1 base and J lost 13, with 20 bases in between. The CDR3 bases are TGTGCCAGCAGCTTAGATTGGGCGGACCAAGAGACCCAGTTCTTC. Translation gives CASSLDWADQETQFF.

This clonotype was recorded at least ten times. J is TRBJ2-7 and V is TRBV6-5; 10 bases match TRBD2. With 4 bases clipped from V and 4 bases from J, the junction kept 7 bases outside the gene matches. The CDR3 covers 15 residues. Per germline, CDR1 MNHEY and CDR2 SVGAGI. The CDR3 nucleotides are TGTGCCAGCAGTTGGGACTCTAGCGGGGGATACGAGCAGTACTTC. Its translation: CASSWDSSGGYEQYF.

J is TRBJ2-7 and V is TRBV6-1, with TRBD1 as a possible D gene (5 bases). The CDR3 length is 15 residues. Trimming left V 4 bases short and J 1 base short, with 14 bases between. Germline V CDR1 and CDR2: MNHNS, SASEGT. The DNA for the CDR3 is TGTGCCAGCAGTGGACTTGCCGACAGTTCCTACGAGCAGTACTTC. Its translation is CASSGLADSSYEQYF.

The genes are TRBV7-9 and TRBJ1-1, with TRBD1 identical over 7 bases. This CDR3 has 11 amino acids. Germline assignment: CDR1 SEHNR and CDR2 FQNEAQ (reference sequence). The junction had 2 bases not matched to a gene; V was cut back by 5 bases and J by 8 bases. In nucleotides, the CDR3 is TGTGCCAGCAGCGCACAGGGGGAAGCTTTCTTT. Amino acids: CASSAQGEAFF.